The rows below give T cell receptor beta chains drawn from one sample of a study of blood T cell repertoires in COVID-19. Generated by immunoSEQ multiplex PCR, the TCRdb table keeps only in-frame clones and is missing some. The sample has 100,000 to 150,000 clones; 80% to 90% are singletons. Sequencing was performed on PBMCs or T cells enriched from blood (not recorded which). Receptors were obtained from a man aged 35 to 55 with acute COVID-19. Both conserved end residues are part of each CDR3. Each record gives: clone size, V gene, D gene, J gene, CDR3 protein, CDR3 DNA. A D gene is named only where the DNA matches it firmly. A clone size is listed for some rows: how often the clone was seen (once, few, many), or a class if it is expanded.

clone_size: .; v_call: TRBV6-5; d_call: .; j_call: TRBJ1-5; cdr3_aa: CASSYSRRDQPQHF; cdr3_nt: TGTGCCAGCAGTTACTCGCGGCGGGATCAGCCCCAGCATTTT
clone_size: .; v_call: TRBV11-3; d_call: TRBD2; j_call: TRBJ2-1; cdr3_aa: CASSLEGGLAGENEQFF; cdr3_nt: TGTGCCAGCAGCTTAGAGGGGGGACTAGCGGGAGAGAATGAGCAGTTCTTC
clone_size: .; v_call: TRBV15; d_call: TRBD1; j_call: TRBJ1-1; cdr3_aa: CATSGVRGRAFF; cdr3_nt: TGTGCCACCAGCGGCGTCAGGGGGAGGGCTTTCTTT
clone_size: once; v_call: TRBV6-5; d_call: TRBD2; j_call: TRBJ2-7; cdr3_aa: CASSLGAGIRNEQYF; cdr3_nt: TGTGCCAGCAGTTTAGGAGCGGGAATCAGAAACGAGCAGTACTTC
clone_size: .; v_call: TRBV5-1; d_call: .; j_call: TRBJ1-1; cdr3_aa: CASSFRYLGNTEAFF; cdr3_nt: TGCGCCAGCAGCTTCCGGTACCTTGGGAACACTGAAGCTTTCTTT
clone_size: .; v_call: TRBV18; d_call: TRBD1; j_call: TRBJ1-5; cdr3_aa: CASSPNQGDNQPQHF; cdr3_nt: TGTGCCAGCTCACCGAATCAGGGGGACAATCAGCCCCAGCATTTT
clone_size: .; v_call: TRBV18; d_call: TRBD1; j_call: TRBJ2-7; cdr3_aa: CASSPGQFNEQYF; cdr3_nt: TGTGCCAGCTCACCGGGACAGTTCAACGAGCAGTACTTC
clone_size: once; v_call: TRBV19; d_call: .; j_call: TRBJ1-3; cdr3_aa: CASSADIGNTIYF; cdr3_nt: TGTGCCAGTAGTGCGGACATTGGAAACACCATATATTTT
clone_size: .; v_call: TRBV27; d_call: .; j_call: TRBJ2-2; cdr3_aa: CASSLKGAPGELFF; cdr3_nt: TGTGCCAGCAGCCTAAAGGGAGCGCCCGGGGAGCTGTTTTTT
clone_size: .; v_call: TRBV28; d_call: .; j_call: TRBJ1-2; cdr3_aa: CASSTRAGAYGYTF; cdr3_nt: TGTGCCAGCAGTACTCGTGCAGGGGCCTATGGCTACACCTTC
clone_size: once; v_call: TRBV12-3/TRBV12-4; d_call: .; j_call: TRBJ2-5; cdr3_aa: CASSLRAGETQYF; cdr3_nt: TGTGCCAGCAGTTTACGGGCGGGGGAGACCCAGTACTTC
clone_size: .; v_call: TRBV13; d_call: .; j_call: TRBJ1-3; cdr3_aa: CASSPVGNTIYF; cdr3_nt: TGTGCCAGCAGTCCTGTGGGAAACACCATATATTTT
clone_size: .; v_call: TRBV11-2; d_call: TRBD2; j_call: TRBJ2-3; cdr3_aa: CASSLGGTSLVAQYF; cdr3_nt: TGTGCCAGCAGCTTAGGTGGGACTAGTTTGGTTGCGCAGTATTTT
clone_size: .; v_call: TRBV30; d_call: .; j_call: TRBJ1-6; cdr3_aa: CAWKVGTYNSPLHF; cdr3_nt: TGTGCCTGGAAGGTGGGCACCTATAATTCACCCCTCCACTTT
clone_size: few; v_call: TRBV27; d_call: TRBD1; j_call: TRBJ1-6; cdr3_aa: CASRTDRTGHNSPLHF; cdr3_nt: TGTGCCAGCAGGACCGATCGGACAGGGCATAATTCACCCCTCCACTTT
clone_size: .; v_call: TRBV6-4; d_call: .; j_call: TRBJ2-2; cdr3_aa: CASSAGDTGELFF; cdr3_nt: TGTGCCAGCAGTGCGGGAGACACCGGGGAGCTGTTTTTT
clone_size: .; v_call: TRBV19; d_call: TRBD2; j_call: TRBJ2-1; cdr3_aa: CASSILREGEQFF; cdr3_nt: TGTGCCAGTAGTATACTTCGGGAGGGTGAGCAGTTCTTC
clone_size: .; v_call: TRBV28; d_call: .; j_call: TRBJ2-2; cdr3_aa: CASSLRTDGAGELFF; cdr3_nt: TGTGCCAGCAGTTTACGAACCGACGGAGCCGGGGAGCTGTTTTTT
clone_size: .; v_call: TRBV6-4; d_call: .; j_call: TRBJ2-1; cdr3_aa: CASSEQGHPNSNEQFF; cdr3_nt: TGTGCCAGCAGTGAACAGGGACACCCTAACTCCAATGAGCAGTTCTTC
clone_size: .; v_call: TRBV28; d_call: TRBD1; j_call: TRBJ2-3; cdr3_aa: CASSSTGTGIDTQYF; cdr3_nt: TGTGCCAGCAGCTCCACCGGGACAGGGATAGATACGCAGTATTTT
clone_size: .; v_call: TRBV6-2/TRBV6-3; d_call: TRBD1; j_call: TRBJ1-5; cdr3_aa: CASSTTGGWSNQPQHF; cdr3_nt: TGTGCCAGCAGTACTACAGGGGGCTGGAGCAATCAGCCCCAGCATTTT
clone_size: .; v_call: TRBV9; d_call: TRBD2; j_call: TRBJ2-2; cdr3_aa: CASSATWTSGRNTGELFF; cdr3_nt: TGTGCCAGCAGCGCAACCTGGACTAGCGGGAGGAACACCGGGGAGCTGTTTTTT
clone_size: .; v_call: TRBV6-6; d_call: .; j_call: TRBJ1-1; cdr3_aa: CASSYTLDRYTEAFF; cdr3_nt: TGTGCCAGCAGTTATACCCTAGACAGATACACTGAAGCTTTCTTT
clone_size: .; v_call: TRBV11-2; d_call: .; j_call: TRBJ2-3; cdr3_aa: CASSLPRGGVSTDTQYF; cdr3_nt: TGTGCCAGCAGCTTACCTCGGGGCGGGGTAAGCACAGATACGCAGTATTTT
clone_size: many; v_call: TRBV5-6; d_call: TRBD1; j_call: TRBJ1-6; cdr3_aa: CASSTGGLTPLHF; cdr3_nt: TGTGCCAGCTCGACAGGGGGCTTGACACCCCTCCACTTT
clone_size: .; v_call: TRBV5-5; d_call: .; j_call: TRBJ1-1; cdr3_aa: CASSPETDLSAFF; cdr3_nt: TGTGCCAGCAGCCCGGAGACAGACTTATCAGCTTTCTTT
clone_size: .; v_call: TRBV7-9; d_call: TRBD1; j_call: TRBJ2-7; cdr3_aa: CASSFGQGLYEQYF; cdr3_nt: TGTGCCAGCAGCTTTGGACAGGGGCTCTACGAGCAGTACTTC
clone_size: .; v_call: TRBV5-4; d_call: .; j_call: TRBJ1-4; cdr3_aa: CASKDSPNEKLFF; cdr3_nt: TGTGCCAGCAAAGACAGCCCTAATGAAAAACTGTTTTTT
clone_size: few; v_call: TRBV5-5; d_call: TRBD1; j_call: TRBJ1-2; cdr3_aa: CASSSTGARNYGYTF; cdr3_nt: TGTGCCAGCAGCTCTACAGGGGCGCGAAACTATGGCTACACCTTC
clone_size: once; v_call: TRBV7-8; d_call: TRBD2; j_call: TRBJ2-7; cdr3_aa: CASSLGTSSDEQYF; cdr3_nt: TGTGCCAGCAGCTTAGGGACTAGCTCCGACGAGCAGTACTTC
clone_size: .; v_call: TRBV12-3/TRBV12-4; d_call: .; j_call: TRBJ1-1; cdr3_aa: CASSLPSGGKAFF; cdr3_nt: TGTGCCAGCAGCCTCCCCTCGGGGGGAAAAGCTTTCTTT
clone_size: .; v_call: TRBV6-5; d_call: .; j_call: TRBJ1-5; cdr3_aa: CASSSNTGLGNQPQHF; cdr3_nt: TGTGCCAGCAGTTCGAATACAGGGTTGGGCAATCAGCCCCAGCATTTT
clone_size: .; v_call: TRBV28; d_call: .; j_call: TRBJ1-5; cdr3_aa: CASRSSGQPQHF; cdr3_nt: TGTGCCAGCAGAAGTTCAGGCCAGCCCCAGCATTTT
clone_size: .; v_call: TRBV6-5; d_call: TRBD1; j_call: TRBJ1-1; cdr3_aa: CASRHTGGEGTEAFF; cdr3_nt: TGTGCCAGCAGGCATACAGGGGGCGAAGGGACTGAAGCTTTCTTT
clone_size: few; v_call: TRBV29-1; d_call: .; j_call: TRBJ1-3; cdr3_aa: CSVGTPSSGNTIYF; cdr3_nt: TGCAGCGTTGGAACTCCGAGCTCTGGAAACACCATATATTTT
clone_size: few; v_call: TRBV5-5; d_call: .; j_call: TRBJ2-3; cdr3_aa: CASSLSWGPISTDTQYF; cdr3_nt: TGTGCCAGCAGCTTATCGTGGGGGCCGATTAGCACAGATACGCAGTATTTT
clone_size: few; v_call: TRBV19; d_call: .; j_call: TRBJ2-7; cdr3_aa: CASSISRGLGYEQYF; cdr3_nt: TGTGCCAGTAGTATTTCGCGGGGATTAGGCTACGAGCAGTACTTC
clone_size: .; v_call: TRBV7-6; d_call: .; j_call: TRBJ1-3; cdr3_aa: CASSRGGSGNTIYF; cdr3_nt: TGTGCCAGCAGCCGGGGGGGCTCTGGAAACACCATATATTTT
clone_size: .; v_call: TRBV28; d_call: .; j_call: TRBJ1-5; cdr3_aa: CAGIGGGNQPQHF; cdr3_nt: TGTGCCGGCATAGGGGGGGGCAATCAGCCCCAGCATTTT
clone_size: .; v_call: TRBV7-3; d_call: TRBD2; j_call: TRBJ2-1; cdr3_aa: CASSVTSGGAEQFF; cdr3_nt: TGTGCCAGCAGCGTCACTAGCGGGGGGGCTGAGCAGTTCTTC
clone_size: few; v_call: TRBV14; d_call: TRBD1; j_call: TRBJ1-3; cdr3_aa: CASSPGQGNTIYF; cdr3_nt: TGTGCCAGCAGCCCGGGACAGGGAAACACCATATATTTT
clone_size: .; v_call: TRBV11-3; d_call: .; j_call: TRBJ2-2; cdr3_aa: CASSLVRGDTGELFF; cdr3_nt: TGTGCCAGCAGCTTAGTGCGGGGAGACACCGGGGAGCTGTTTTTT
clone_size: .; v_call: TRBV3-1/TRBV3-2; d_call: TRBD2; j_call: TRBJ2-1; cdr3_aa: CASGTSGSTGKFF; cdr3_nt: TGTGCCAGTGGGACTAGCGGGAGTACGGGGAAGTTCTTC
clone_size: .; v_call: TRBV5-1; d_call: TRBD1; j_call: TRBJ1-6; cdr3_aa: CASSQGTVFNSPLHF; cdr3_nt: TGCGCCAGCAGCCAAGGGACAGTTTTTAATTCACCCCTCCACTTT
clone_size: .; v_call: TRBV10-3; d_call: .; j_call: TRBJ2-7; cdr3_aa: CAISVAGNEQYF; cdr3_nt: TGTGCCATCAGTGTCGCAGGGAACGAGCAGTACTTC
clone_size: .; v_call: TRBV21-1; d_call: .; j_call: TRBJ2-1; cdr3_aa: CASRERTGKVDNEQFF; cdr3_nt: TGTGCCAGCAGGGAGAGGACAGGGAAAGTAGACAATGAGCAGTTCTTC
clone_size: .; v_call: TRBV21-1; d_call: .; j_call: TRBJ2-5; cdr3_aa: CASSPGYRGKETQYF; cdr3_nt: TGTGCCAGCAGCCCCGGATACAGGGGAAAAGAGACCCAGTACTTC
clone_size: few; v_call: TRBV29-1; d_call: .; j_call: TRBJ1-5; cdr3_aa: CSVSGPNDQPQHF; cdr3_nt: TGCAGCGTCAGCGGGCCGAACGATCAGCCCCAGCATTTT
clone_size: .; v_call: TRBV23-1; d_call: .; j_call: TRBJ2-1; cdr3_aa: CASSLGGGGNEQFF; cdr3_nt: TGCGCCAGCAGTCTGGGAGGGGGAGGGAATGAGCAGTTCTTC
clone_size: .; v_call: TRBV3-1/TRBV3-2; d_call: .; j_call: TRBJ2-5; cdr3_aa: CASSPQQETQYF; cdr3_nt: TGTGCCAGCAGCCCCCAACAAGAGACCCAGTACTTC
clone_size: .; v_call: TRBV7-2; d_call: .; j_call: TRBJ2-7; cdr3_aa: CASSPPGGWYEQYF; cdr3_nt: TGTGCCAGCAGCCCTCCTGGGGGGTGGTACGAGCAGTACTTC
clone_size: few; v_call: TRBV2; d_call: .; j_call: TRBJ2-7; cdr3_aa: CASMRDGAVHEQYF; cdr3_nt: TGTGCCAGCATGCGGGACGGGGCTGTCCACGAGCAGTACTTC
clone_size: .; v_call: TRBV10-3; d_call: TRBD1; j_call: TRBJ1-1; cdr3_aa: CAIILTGDYTEAFF; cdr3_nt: TGTGCCATCATCCTTACAGGGGATTACACTGAAGCTTTCTTT
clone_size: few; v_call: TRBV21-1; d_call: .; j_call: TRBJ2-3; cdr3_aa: CASSKRGVEKDTQYF; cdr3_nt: TGTGCCAGCAGCAAGCGGGGGGTTGAGAAAGATACGCAGTATTTT
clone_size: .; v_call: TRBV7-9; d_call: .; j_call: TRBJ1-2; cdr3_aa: CASSLEPRDYGYTF; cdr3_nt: TGTGCCAGCAGCTTAGAACCGAGGGACTATGGCTACACCTTC
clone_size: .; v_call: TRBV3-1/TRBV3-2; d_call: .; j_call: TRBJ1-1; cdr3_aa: CASSQEGGLNEAFF; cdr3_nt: TGTGCCAGCAGCCAAGAGGGGGGACTCAATGAAGCTTTCTTT
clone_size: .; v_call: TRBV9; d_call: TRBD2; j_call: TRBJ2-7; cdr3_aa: CASSATGTSFYEQYF; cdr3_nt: TGTGCCAGCAGCGCTACCGGGACTAGCTTCTACGAGCAGTACTTC